Listed below are T cell receptor beta chains from one sample, sequenced in a study of blood T cell repertoires in COVID-19. Data came from immunoSEQ multiplex PCR; TCRdb stores just in-frame clones and leaves some out. The data hold around 380,000 clones, with 70% to 85% observed a single time. The sequenced sample was peripheral blood. These receptors were obtained from a human donor with acute or convalescent COVID-19. The donor label of this sample is uncertain. Each CDR3 is given with its conserved first and last residue. D genes are given only for firm matches. Size values are once, few and many counts, or a class for expanded clones, and some rows have none.

-,TRBJ1-2,TRBV9,TRBD1,CASSVGRDRAYGYTF,TGTGCCAGCAGCGTAGGTAGAGACAGGGCCTATGGCTACACCTTC
once,TRBJ1-4,TRBV12-3/TRBV12-4,TRBD1,CATRDSPFGKLFF,TGTGCCACCAGGGACAGCCCTTTTGGAAAACTGTTTTTT
many,TRBJ2-7,TRBV11-2,TRBD2,CASSPSGTMSSYEQYF,TGTGCCAGCAGCCCCTCAGGGACTATGAGCTCCTACGAGCAGTACTTC
-,TRBJ1-1,TRBV19,-,CASSNSGVAKKNTEAFF,TGTGCCAGTAGTAACTCAGGGGTCGCTAAAAAGAACACTGAAGCTTTCTTT
-,TRBJ1-4,TRBV18,-,CASSPDFDSLEEKLFF,TGTGCCAGCTCTCCGGATTTCGACAGTTTGGAGGAAAAACTGTTTTTT
once,TRBJ2-1,TRBV18,TRBD2,CASSPSGEGQFF,TGTGCCAGCTCACCTAGCGGGGAAGGGCAGTTCTTC
-,TRBJ2-2,TRBV6-9,-,CASSYVAGGELFF,TGTGCCAGCAGTTATGTGGCGGGAGGGGAGCTGTTTTTT
few,TRBJ2-5,TRBV4-1,-,CASSQARGHSQETQYF,TGCGCCAGCAGCCAAGCGAGGGGACATAGCCAAGAGACCCAGTACTTC
-,TRBJ1-1,TRBV5-5,-,CASSLGANTEAFF,TGTGCCAGCAGCTTGGGGGCGAACACTGAAGCTTTCTTT
-,TRBJ2-7,TRBV24-1,-,CATSAGRGMTYEQYF,TGTGCCACCAGTGCCGGTAGGGGAATGACGTACGAGCAGTACTTC
-,TRBJ1-2,TRBV11-1,-,CASSLAPAWSHGYTF,TGTGCCAGCAGCTTAGCCCCAGCGTGGTCCCATGGCTACACCTTC
-,TRBJ2-7,TRBV7-2,-,CASSLSRTVYEQYF,TGTGCCAGCAGCTTAAGCCGCACGGTTTACGAGCAGTACTTC
-,TRBJ1-6,TRBV28,TRBD1,CASSRTGPYNSPLHF,TGTGCCAGCAGCAGGACAGGTCCCTATAATTCACCCCTCCACTTT
-,TRBJ2-3,TRBV6-4,TRBD2,CASSEGSSGGPYTQYF,TGTGCCAGCAGTGAAGGATCTAGCGGGGGCCCCTATACGCAGTATTTT
-,TRBJ2-1,TRBV18,TRBD2,CASSPSLAGGNEQFF,TGTGCCAGCTCACCATCACTAGCGGGAGGGAATGAGCAGTTCTTC
-,TRBJ1-1,TRBV3-1/TRBV3-2,TRBD1,CASSQDGRGLRNTEAFF,TGTGCCAGCAGTCAAGATGGCAGGGGGCTTAGGAACACTGAAGCTTTCTTT
-,TRBJ2-7,TRBV29-1,-,CSVSSGTYEQYF,TGCAGCGTTTCCAGCGGCACCTACGAGCAGTACTTC
-,TRBJ1-5,TRBV6-1,TRBD1,CASSDLGGTGTQPQHF,TGTGCCAGCAGTGACCTCGGAGGGACAGGTACCCAGCCCCAGCATTTT
-,TRBJ1-1,TRBV6-5,TRBD1,CASSPDRARDTEAFF,TGTGCCAGCAGTCCGGACAGGGCGAGGGACACTGAAGCTTTCTTT
-,TRBJ1-2,TRBV15,-,CATSTGVTNYGYTF,TGTGCCACCAGCACGGGGGTTACGAACTATGGCTACACCTTC
-,TRBJ2-1,TRBV4-2,-,CASSKYGSGPAYNEQFF,TGTGCCAGCAGCAAATACGGAAGTGGGCCGGCTTACAATGAGCAGTTCTTC
-,TRBJ1-4,TRBV25-1,-,CASSESSRTTNEKLFF,TGTGCCAGCAGTGAATCTTCCAGGACAACTAATGAAAAACTGTTTTTT
-,TRBJ1-2,TRBV6-6,TRBD1,CASTKMGQEKLSGYTF,TGTGCCAGCACAAAGATGGGACAGGAGAAACTATCTGGCTACACCTTC
-,TRBJ2-2,TRBV5-1,-,CASNPGNTGELFF,TGCGCCAGCAATCCAGGGAACACCGGGGAGCTGTTTTTT
-,TRBJ1-1,TRBV11-1,TRBD1,CASSSTARGRYTEAFF,TGTGCCAGCAGCTCCACCGCGAGGGGGCGGTACACTGAAGCTTTCTTT
-,TRBJ2-2,TRBV10-3,TRBD1,CAISEGTDIGELFF,TGTGCCATCAGTGAAGGGACAGACATCGGGGAGCTGTTTTTT
-,TRBJ1-2,TRBV6-5,-,CASSTIPGQGYTF,TGTGCCAGCAGTACGATCCCAGGACAAGGCTACACCTTC
-,TRBJ1-6,TRBV7-8,-,CASSLDPRANSPLHF,TGTGCCAGCAGCTTAGACCCCAGGGCAAATTCACCCCTCCACTTT
-,TRBJ2-6,TRBV19,TRBD1,CASRSLTNQGASGANVLTF,TGTGCCAGTAGATCCTTAACTAATCAGGGGGCATCCGGGGCCAACGTCCTGACTTTC
-,TRBJ1-2,TRBV7-2,-,CASSLGPSSKGYTF,TGTGCCAGCAGCTTGGGCCCCTCTTCAAAGGGCTACACCTTC
-,TRBJ1-5,TRBV6-1,-,CASSEGSRGGNQPQHF,TGTGCCAGCAGTGAAGGTTCAAGGGGGGGGAATCAGCCCCAGCATTTT
-,TRBJ2-5,TRBV7-8,-,CASSRTPGSDMETQYF,TGTGCCAGCAGCCGCACGCCGGGATCCGATATGGAGACCCAGTACTTC
many,TRBJ1-6,TRBV6-2/TRBV6-3,-,CASSSLRQAYNSPLHF,TGTGCCAGCAGTTCACTGAGACAGGCCTATAATTCACCCCTCCACTTT
-,TRBJ1-6,TRBV2,TRBD1,CASTQDRPGNSPLHF,TGTGCCAGCACCCAGGACAGGCCGGGGAATTCACCCCTCCACTTT
-,TRBJ2-7,TRBV6-5,-,CASRTTGSYEQYF,TGTGCCAGCAGGACAACAGGGTCCTACGAGCAGTACTTC
-,TRBJ1-4,TRBV5-1,-,CASSSKYQGTINEKLFF,TGCGCCAGCAGCTCGAAGTACCAGGGGACCATTAATGAAAAACTGTTTTTT
-,TRBJ2-2,TRBV9,TRBD2,CASSVGGRRGRAGELFF,TGTGCCAGCAGCGTAGGGGGCCGGCGGGGGAGAGCCGGGGAGCTGTTTTTT
-,TRBJ2-2,TRBV3-1/TRBV3-2,-,CASSQYRRRANTGELFF,TGTGCCAGCAGCCAATATCGGCGGCGGGCTAACACCGGGGAGCTGTTTTTT
-,TRBJ1-2,TRBV5-1,TRBD1,CASSTRQGYGYTF,TGCGCCAGCAGCACTAGACAGGGGTATGGCTACACCTTC
few,TRBJ2-1,TRBV20-1,-,CSASWESSYNEQFF,TGCAGTGCTAGTTGGGAGAGCTCCTACAATGAGCAGTTCTTC
few,TRBJ1-2,TRBV15,-,CATSRARAGANYGYTF,TGTGCCACCAGCAGAGCGAGGGCGGGGGCTAACTATGGCTACACCTTC
-,TRBJ1-1,TRBV5-1,-,CASSLGDTRNTEAFF,TGCGCCAGCAGCTTGGGGGACACCCGGAACACTGAAGCTTTCTTT
-,TRBJ1-6,TRBV19,TRBD1,CASKRQGDHSPLHF,TGTGCCAGTAAGAGACAGGGAGATCATTCACCCCTCCACTTT